This T cell receptor (beta chain) was profiled in a study of blood T cell repertoires in COVID-19. Turning to the study itself: Some COVID-19 samples were acute and others convalescent; all came from the United States, Italy and Spain.

Participant ages covered roughly 18 to 89 years across some 25 US areas. Participants reported their clinical history, and cohort assignment relied on those reports. Measured with immunoSEQ multiplex PCR; TCRdb has only the in-frame clones, and not every one. The sample contains about 430,000 clones, nearly 90% of which appear only once. The V gene end was trimmed by 5 bases and the J gene end by 1 base; junction bases not matched to a gene: 9. Germline V lookup: CDR1 SGHTA, CDR2 FQGTGA. The CDR3 is 19 amino acids. The clonotype was recovered from a woman aged 18-30 years who had been exposed to COVID-19. The chain couples TRBV7-3 to TRBJ2-4; 15 bases are shared with TRBD2. The material sequenced was PBMCs or T cells enriched from blood (not recorded which). CDR3 residues: CASSVLPGTSGGAKNIQYF. The CDR3, as DNA: TGTGCCAGCAGCGTTTTACCCGGGACTAGCGGGGGGGCCAAAAACATTCAGTACTTC.